This T cell receptor beta chain is drawn from a study of T-cell memory formation after mild COVID-19. Study context: Each donor largely had its own TCR clusters.

The CDR3 length is 16 residues. Trimming took off 1 base at V and 3 bases at J, with 13 bases between the two ends. Per germline, CDR1 LGHNA and CDR2 YSLEER. Study-wide results and limits: For second-wave clones that peaked at day 37, SARS-CoV-2 specificity went unverified. CD4+ contracting clones lay mainly in CM and EM, CD8+ ones in EMRA.

This clonotype was counted only a few times. No antigen is known for it. TCRdb re-called the 5' RACE reads through MiXCR, storing one row per CDR3 protein. The repertoire consists of roughly 410,000 distinct CDR3 sequences, with around 24% occurring once and the leading ten covering around 8.8%. The chain has TRBV4-3 and TRBJ1-5; D gene uncertain. The sample taken for sequencing was PBMCs or a T cell subset sorted from them (not recorded which). The receptor comes from an adult woman who had mild COVID-19 (a few samples of this study predate the infection). Cell type and time point are not known. The CDR3 protein is CASSQVLEGPNQPQHF. DNA of the CDR3: TGCGCCAGCAGCCAAGTATTGGAAGGTCCCAATCAGCCCCAGCATTTT.